This T cell receptor (beta chain) was captured by sequencing in a study of shared clonotypes between healthy human individuals. Across the whole study: Researchers assigned three CD4 naive, three CD4 memory, two CD8 naive and one CD8 memory plate to each donor.

Naive CD8 cells lacked CD45RO and underwent positive selection for CCR7, leaving out terminally differentiated effector memory CD45RA+ cells. The CDR3 length is 13 residues. The germline V and J ends were trimmed by 8 bases and 5 bases, with 12 bases remaining between them. Germline V gene lookup returns CDR1 SEHNR and CDR2 FQNEAQ (reference sequence). The table came from immunoSEQ multiplex PCR; TCRdb's copy has only in-frame clones and leaves some out. Seen here are roughly 550,000 clones, roughly 95% observed once, and the top ten hold around 0.097%. This clonotype was sampled from a woman in her twenties or thirties in good health. The rearrangement uses TRBV7-9 and TRBJ2-2; D unresolved. What was sequenced was naive CD8+ T cells sorted from blood. The CDR3 region is CASDEGFTGELFF. DNA for the CDR3: TGTGCCAGCGATGAAGGATTTACCGGGGAGCTGTTTTTT. Together with reference TRBV7-9 and TRBJ2-2, the CDR3 gives the full variable domain: DTGVSQNPRHKITKRGQNVTFRCDPISEHNRLYWYRQTLGQGPEFLTYFQNEAQLEKSRLLSDRFSAERPKGSFSTLEIQRTEQGDSAMYLCASDEGFTGELFFGEGSRLTVL.